The 23 T cell receptor beta chains below were found in one sample sequenced in a study of T cell responses to AZD1222 COVID-19 vaccine. Method: immunoSEQ multiplex PCR; TCRdb's copy keeps in-frame clones and lacks some. The top ten clones hold around 2.4% of a sample with 95,000 to 150,000 clones, around nine tenths of them seen once. The material was peripheral blood, obtained on day 0 of AZD1222 vaccination. These receptors came from an adult in good health.

The J gene is TRBJ1-1, the V gene TRBV28; no clear D. Trimming shortened V by 5 bases and J by 5 bases, and 15 bases separated the two germline ends. This CDR3 has 14 amino acids. Per germline, CDR1 MDHEN and CDR2 SYDVKM. CDR3 amino acids: CASSPPPIGTEAFF. CDR3 DNA: TGTGCCAGCAGTCCCCCTCCGATTGGGACTGAAGCTTTCTTT.

CDR3 region: CASSLRAVRYEQYF. In nucleotides, the CDR3 is TGTGCCAGCAGCTTAAGGGCAGTCCGCTACGAGCAGTACTTC. J is TRBJ2-7 and V is TRBV7-6; D is undetermined. Germline V gene sequence: CDR1 SGHVS, CDR2 FNYEAQ. The ends were cut back, 2 bases at V and 3 bases at J, with 11 bases in the middle. The CDR3 covers 14 residues.

The chain recombines TRBV30 with TRBJ1-5; perhaps TRBD1 as D (5 bases). This CDR3 comprises 13 residues. The V and J ends lost 2 bases and 7 bases respectively, with 12 bases between them. Germline V CDR1 and CDR2: GTSNPN, SVGIG (reference sequence). This chain's CDR3 is CAWSRPGNQPQHF. The CDR3 nucleotides are TGTGCCTGGAGTCGACCAGGGAACCAGCCCCAGCATTTT.

The V gene is TRBV21-1, the J gene TRBJ2-7; TRBD2 was called by the table and not checked on the DNA. TRBV21-1 has pseudogene status. The CDR3 covers 16 residues. The CDR3 protein is CASSKGLAGEGNEQYF. DNA for the CDR3: TGTGCCAGCAGCAAAGGGCTAGCGGGAGAGGGAAACGAGCAGTACTTC.

The V call is TRBV11-2, the J call TRBJ2-3; weak D call: TRBD2 (6 bases). CDR3 size: 16 residues. The germline V gene has CDR1 SGHAT and CDR2 FQNNGV. V shed 5 bases and J shed 0 bases, with 15 bases lying between them. The CDR3 reads CASSRGSAGSTDTQYF. CDR3 in DNA: TGTGCCAGCAGCCGAGGTTCCGCGGGGAGCACAGATACGCAGTATTTT.

The chain combines TRBV4-1 with TRBJ1-4, with 7 bases lining up with TRBD1. CDR3 length: 17 amino acids. V shed 0 bases, J shed 10 bases, and the junction held 14 bases outside the gene matches. Germline V lookup: CDR1 MGHRA, CDR2 YSYEKL. Here the CDR3 DNA reads TGCGCCAGCAGCCAAGAACTACAGGGGCGCGGATCCGGAAAACTGTTTTTT. This codes for CASSQELQGRGSGKLFF.

The CDR3 region is CASSPRTGPQETQYF. The CDR3 nucleotides are TGTGCCAGCAGCCCCAGGACAGGGCCCCAAGAGACCCAGTACTTC. This chain connects TRBV2 to TRBJ2-5, with 8 positions matching TRBD1. Trimming at V came to 6 bases and at J to 1 base, leaving 7 bases not matched to a gene. CDR1 SNHLY and CDR2 FYNNEI come from the germline V gene. The length of the CDR3 is 15 residues.

The chain employs TRBV5-5 and TRBJ1-4; D remains ambiguous. Germline loops: CDR1 SGHKS, CDR2 YYEKEE (reference sequence). CDR3 length: 15 amino acids. Trimming removed 1 base at V and 0 bases at J, with 7 bases between. The CDR3 region is CASSLLSATNEKLFF. In nucleotides, the CDR3 is TGTGCCAGCAGCTTGCTTTCTGCAACTAATGAAAAACTGTTTTTT.

The rearrangement joins TRBV19 to TRBJ2-7; 7 nucleotides match TRBD2. Per germline, CDR1 LNHDA and CDR2 SQIVND (reference sequence). The CDR3 runs to 13 residues. Unmatched junction bases numbered 0, after V lost 1 base and J lost 3 bases. The DNA for the CDR3 is TGTGCCAGTAGTATAGCTAGCGGCTACGAGCAGTACTTC. Translating gives CASSIASGYEQYF.

The rearrangement joins TRBV6-5 to TRBJ2-1, with a weak D call TRBD1 (7 bases). CDR1 and CDR2 from the germline V gene are MNHEY and SVGAGI. This CDR3 spans 15 amino acids. Trimming took 4 bases from V and 5 from J, leaving 15 bases between them. CDR3 DNA: TGTGCCAGCAGTTCAGGGGGGTCAAGACACAATGAGCAGTTCTTC. Amino acid sequence: CASSSGGSRHNEQFF.

The V call is TRBV5-4, the J call TRBJ1-4, with D maybe TRBD1 (5 bases). The CDR3 consists of 12 residues. With 10 bases removed from V and 8 bases from J, the gap between germline ends came to 15 bases. Germline CDR1 is SGHNT and CDR2 is YYREEE (reference sequence). CDR3 bases: TGTGCCTATTCGGGGGGTGAGGAAAAACTGTTTTTT. Protein: CAYSGGEEKLFF. The full variable domain, with the rest looked up from reference TRBV5-4 and TRBJ1-4, is ETGVTQSPTHLIKTRGQQVTLRCSSQSGHNTVSWYQQALGQGPQFIFQYYREEENGRGNFPPRFSGLQFPNYSSELNVNALELDDSALYLCAYSGGEEKLFFGSGTQLSVL.

The chain employs TRBV5-1 and TRBJ2-7, with a weak D call TRBD2 (6 bases). V shed 0 bases and J shed 0 bases, with 19 bases lying between them. The CDR3 contains 18 residues. Germline V gene lookup returns CDR1 SGHRS and CDR2 YFSETQ. The CDR3 reads CASSLAGGRGLGSYEQYF. The CDR3 nucleotides are TGCGCCAGCAGCTTGGCCGGGGGTAGGGGTTTAGGCTCCTACGAGCAGTACTTC.

The chain combines TRBV29-1 with TRBJ1-2; 10 bases agree with TRBD1. There are 15 residues in the CDR3. The germline V gene has CDR1 SQVTM and CDR2 ANQGSEA. V was clipped by 3 bases and J by 8 bases; unmatched bases: 12. The CDR3 nucleotides are TGCAGCGTTGACCCATCCGGCGGACAGGGGGAGGGCTACACCTTC. Residues: CSVDPSGGQGEGYTF.

This chain links TRBV28 with TRBJ1-1, with unresolved D. The CDR3 is 12 amino acids. The germline gives CDR1 MDHEN, CDR2 SYDVKM. V lost 10 bases, J lost 2 bases, and 11 bases lay in between. The CDR3 DNA reads TGTGCCAACCTGAGTGATAACACTGAAGCTTTCTTT. Protein sequence: CANLSDNTEAFF. The complete variable domain, with remaining parts taken from reference TRBV28 and TRBJ1-1, reads DVKVTQSSRYLVKRTGEKVFLECVQDMDHENMFWYRQDPGLGLRLIYFSYDVKMKEKGDIPEGYSVSREKKERFSLILESASTNQTSMYLCANLSDNTEAFFGQGTRLTVV.

The rearrangement links TRBV19 to TRBJ2-7, with 7 bases lining up with TRBD1. This CDR3 comprises 12 residues. The germline V gene encodes CDR1 LNHDA and CDR2 SQIVND (reference sequence). Germline trimming cut 6 bases from V and 9 bases from J; bases unmatched to any gene: 8. The CDR3 sequence is CASRPDSGGQYF. Here the CDR3 DNA reads TGTGCCAGTAGACCGGACTCAGGGGGGCAGTACTTC. Full variable domain (remainder filled in from reference TRBV19 and TRBJ2-7): DGGITQSPKYLFRKEGQNVTLSCEQNLNHDAMYWYRQDPGQGLRLIYYSQIVNDFQKGDIAEGYSVSREKKESFPLTVTSAQKNPTAFYLCASRPDSGGQYFGPGTRLTVT.

This clone has only one observation. This chain links TRBV19 with TRBJ2-2, with D unresolved. The CDR3 length is 13 residues. Trimming shortened V by 5 bases and J by 1 base, and 5 bases separated the two germline ends. Germline CDR1 reads LNHDA; CDR2 reads SQIVND (reference sequence). The CDR3 protein is CASSLRNTGELFF. In DNA, the CDR3 is TGTGCCAGTAGTCTGAGGAACACCGGGGAGCTGTTTTTT. The complete variable domain, with remaining parts taken from reference TRBV19 and TRBJ2-2, reads DGGITQSPKYLFRKEGQNVTLSCEQNLNHDAMYWYRQDPGQGLRLIYYSQIVNDFQKGDIAEGYSVSREKKESFPLTVTSAQKNPTAFYLCASSLRNTGELFFGEGSRLTVL.

This chain links TRBV20-1 with TRBJ2-5; D is ambiguous. The CDR3 length is 11 residues. V lost 5 bases and J 4 bases, leaving 8 bases between the germline ends. The V gene's germline CDR1 is DFQATT and CDR2 SNEGSKA (reference sequence). The CDR3 protein is CSAATPETQYF. DNA for the CDR3: TGCAGTGCTGCTACCCCAGAGACCCAGTACTTC.

This clone was detected only once. The CDR3 sequence: CASSIVRGTGTGQPQHF. In nucleotides, the CDR3 is TGTGCCAGTAGTATAGTGCGCGGGACAGGGACGGGGCAGCCCCAGCATTTT. The chain links TRBV19 to TRBJ1-5; 9 nucleotides line up with TRBD1. The CDR3 contains 17 residues. J was trimmed by 7 bases and V by 1 base; bases with no gene match: 11. Germline CDR1 LNHDA, CDR2 SQIVND (reference sequence).

CDR3 in amino acids: CACRTGGVHGYTF. DNA of the CDR3: TGTGCCTGCCGGACAGGGGGCGTTCATGGCTACACCTTC. The chain couples TRBV28 to TRBJ1-2; 11 positions agree with TRBD1. Trimming removed 11 bases from V and 6 bases from J; junction bases left unmatched: 8. Germline values: CDR1 MDHEN, CDR2 SYDVKM. The CDR3 contains 13 residues.

The rearrangement links TRBV7-9 to TRBJ1-5; D call uncertain. The V end lost 6 bases, the J end lost 2 bases, and 8 bases lay between the germline ends. CDR1 is SEHNR and CDR2 is FQNEAQ in the germline V gene (reference sequence). CDR3 length: 13 amino acids. The CDR3 DNA reads TGTGCCAGCAGTAGATGGGGCAATCAGCCCCAGCATTTT. Encoded protein: CASSRWGNQPQHF. Based on the CDR3 plus reference TRBV7-9 and TRBJ1-5, the full variable domain is DTGVSQNPRHKITKRGQNVTFRCDPISEHNRLYWYRQTLGQGPEFLTYFQNEAQLEKSRLLSDRFSAERPKGSFSTLEIQRTEQGDSAMYLCASSRWGNQPQHFGDGTRLSIL.

The CDR3 spells CASSQGTGNQPQHF. The CDR3 coding sequence is TGCGCCAGCAGCCAAGGGACAGGGAATCAGCCCCAGCATTTT. The rearrangement joins TRBV5-1 to TRBJ1-5; 9 nucleotides agree with TRBD1. The CDR3 has 14 amino acids. V was clipped by 4 bases and J by 4 bases; unmatched bases: 3. Germline CDR1 SGHRS, CDR2 YFSETQ.

The chain employs TRBV19 and TRBJ2-1, with D tentatively TRBD2 (6 bases). The CDR3 sequence is 15 residues long. Germline V gives CDR1 LNHDA, CDR2 SQIVND (reference sequence). Trimming removed 4 bases at V and 6 bases at J, with 16 bases between. CDR3 DNA: TGTGCCAGTAGTACCGGGACTCCTCAGGCCAATGAGCAGTTCTTC. This sequence encodes CASSTGTPQANEQFF.

This chain links TRBV4-1 with TRBJ1-5; D may be TRBD1 (6 bases). Germline CDR1 is MGHRA and CDR2 is YSYEKL. Trimming left V 3 bases short and J 0 bases short, with 12 bases between. CDR3 length: 16 residues. The CDR3 reads CASSHGTSYSNQPQHF. The CDR3 DNA follows: TGCGCCAGCAGCCACGGGACATCCTATAGCAATCAGCCCCAGCATTTT.